The present TCR beta chain was sequenced within a study of blood T cell repertoires in COVID-19. As for the study in general: From T cells, B-cell-depleted T cells, or PBMCs came the material, which was cDNA or gDNA.

This CDR3 is built from 14 residues. Trimming at V came to 4 bases and at J to 6 bases, leaving 7 bases not matched to a gene. Germline CDR1 reads GTSNPN; CDR2 reads SVGIG (reference sequence). Original data processing: Amplification with reference gene primers provided the estimates of nucleated cell counts. Sequenced by immunoSEQ multiplex PCR; TCRdb stores in-frame clones only, minus some. V, J and clone size reflect that table, while D and trimming were determined from the DNA. The sample gives around 130,000 clones, around 83% of which show up once; about 20% is in the top ten. The TCR originated in a man aged 30 to 45 who had recovered from COVID-19. The J gene is TRBJ1-5, the V gene TRBV30; 9 bases align to TRBD1. Material for sequencing was PBMCs or T cells enriched from blood (not recorded which). Here the CDR3 reads CAWNPGQGSQPQHF. The CDR3 bases are TGTGCCTGGAACCCGGGACAGGGCAGTCAGCCCCAGCATTTT.